This T cell receptor (beta chain) was recorded in a study of blood T cell repertoires in COVID-19. As for the study in general: The origin of the acute and convalescent COVID-19 samples was the United States, Italy and Spain. PBMCs, B-cell-depleted T cells, or T cells provided the cDNA or gDNA that made up the material.

The V gene end was trimmed by 0 bases and the J gene end by 6 bases; junction bases not matched to a gene: 8. Germline loops: CDR1 MNHEY, CDR2 SVGEGT. The CDR3 has 16 amino acids. Under the authors' procedure: Cell counts per sample came from amplifying reference gene primers. Clones were sequenced by immunoSEQ multiplex PCR, and TCRdb holds only the in-frame ones, with some missing. The V and J calls and clone size are taken from that table; D and trimming were inferred from the DNA. The profile shows some 70,000 clones, about 80% of them singletons. The sequence came from a woman between 65 and 79 years old with acute or convalescent COVID-19. V gene TRBV6-2 or TRBV6-3 combines with J gene TRBJ1-1; 9 nucleotides line up with TRBD1. The sample was peripheral blood. Here the CDR3 reads CASSYSGTGMRAEAFF. The CDR3 DNA sequence: TGTGCCAGCAGTTACTCAGGGACAGGGATGAGAGCTGAAGCTTTCTTT.